This TCR beta chain is drawn from a study of T-cell memory formation after mild COVID-19. CDR3 size: 16 residues. Germline-derived CDR1 and CDR2 are DFQATT and SNEGSKA (reference sequence). Trimming removed 3 bases at V and 3 bases at J, with 20 bases between. TCRdb processed the 5' RACE reads anew with MiXCR; each CDR3 protein has one entry. This table has a few hundred thousand distinct CDR3 sequences, 25% to 30% appearing once. This clonotype was sampled from an adult woman who had mild COVID-19 (a few samples of this study predate the infection). Cell type and time point are not known. This chain links TRBV20-1 with TRBJ2-5, with D perhaps given as TRBD1 or TRBD2 (5 bases each). Sequences were obtained from PBMCs or a T cell subset sorted from them (not recorded which). CDR3 residues: CSARKGERFGEETQYF. In nucleotides, the CDR3 is TGCAGTGCTAGGAAAGGGGAGAGGTTTGGGGAAGAGACCCAGTACTTC.